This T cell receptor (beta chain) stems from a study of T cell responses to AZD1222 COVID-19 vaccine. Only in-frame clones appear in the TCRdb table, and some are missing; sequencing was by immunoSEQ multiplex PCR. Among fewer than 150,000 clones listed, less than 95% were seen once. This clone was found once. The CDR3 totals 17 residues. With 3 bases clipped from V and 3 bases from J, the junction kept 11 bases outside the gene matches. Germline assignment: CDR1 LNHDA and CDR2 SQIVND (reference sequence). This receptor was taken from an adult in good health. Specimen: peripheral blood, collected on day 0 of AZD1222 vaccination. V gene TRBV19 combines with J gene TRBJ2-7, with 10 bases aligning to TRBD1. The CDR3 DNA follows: TGTGCCAGTAGTATGGGGACAGGGGAAGCTAAATACTACGAGCAGTACTTC. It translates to CASSMGTGEAKYYEQYF.